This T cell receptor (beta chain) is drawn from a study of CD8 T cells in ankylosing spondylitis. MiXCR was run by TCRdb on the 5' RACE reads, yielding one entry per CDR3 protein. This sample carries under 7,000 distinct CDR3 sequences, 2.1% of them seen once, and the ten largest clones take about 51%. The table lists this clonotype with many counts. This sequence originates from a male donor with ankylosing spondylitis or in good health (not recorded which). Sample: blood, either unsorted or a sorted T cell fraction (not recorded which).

CDR3 loop: CASSVTSGGNTGELFF. CDR3 coding DNA: TGTGCCAGCAGCGTTACTAGCGGGGGGAACACCGGGGAGCTGTTTTTT. V is TRBV9 and J is TRBJ2-2, with TRBD2 matching 11 bases. CDR1 is SGDLS and CDR2 is YYNGEE in the germline V gene. V was clipped by 2 bases and J by 1 base; unmatched bases: 1. The CDR3 totals 16 residues.